This TCR beta chain was captured by sequencing in a study of blood T cell repertoires in COVID-19. Study background: Donors in the United States, Italy and Spain gave samples during acute or convalescent COVID-19.

In the original analysis: Estimation of nucleated cell counts relied on the amplification of reference gene primers. This table comes from immunoSEQ multiplex PCR, and its TCRdb copy is limited to in-frame clones, with some not included. The DNA gave D and trimming, while V, J and clone size come from that table. The sample has 250,000 to 350,000 clones, about 83% seen once. In this sample, this clone turned up once. Participants were aged roughly 18 to 100 years from approximately 24 US areas. Donors in Cohort 3 who had recovered were those with two negative PCRs, healthcare professional clearance, or resolution of their symptoms. Trimming shortened V by 7 bases and J by 4 bases, and 18 bases separated the two germline ends. The CDR3 length is 15 residues. Germline CDR1 reads LNHDA; CDR2 reads SQIVND (reference sequence).

The sequence derives from a woman in her 40s who had recovered from COVID-19. The V and J genes are TRBV19 and TRBJ2-3; D may be TRBD2 (5 bases). Sequencing was done on a sample of PBMCs or T cells enriched from blood (not recorded which). The CDR3, as DNA: TGTGCCAGTACTGCTACGGCTAGCTTCGCAGATACGCAGTATTTT. This sequence encodes CASTATASFADTQYF.